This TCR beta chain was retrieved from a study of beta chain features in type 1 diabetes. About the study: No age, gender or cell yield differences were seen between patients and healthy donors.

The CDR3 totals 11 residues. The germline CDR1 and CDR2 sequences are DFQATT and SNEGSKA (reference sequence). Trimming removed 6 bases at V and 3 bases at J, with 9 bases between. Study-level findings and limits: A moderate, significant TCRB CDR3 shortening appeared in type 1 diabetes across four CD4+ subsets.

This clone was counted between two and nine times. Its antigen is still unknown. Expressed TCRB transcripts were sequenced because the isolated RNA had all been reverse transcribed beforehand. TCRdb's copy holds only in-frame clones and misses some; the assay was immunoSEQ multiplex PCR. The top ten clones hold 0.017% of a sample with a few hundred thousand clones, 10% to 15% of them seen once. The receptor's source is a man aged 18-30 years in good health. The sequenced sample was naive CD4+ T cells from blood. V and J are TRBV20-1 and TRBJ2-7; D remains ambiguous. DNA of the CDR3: TGCAGTGCCCTAAACAGCTACGAGCAGTACTTC. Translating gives CSALNSYEQYF.